Below are 10 T cell receptor beta chains sequenced from a single sample in a study of graft-versus-host responses after intestinal transplantation. Intraepithelial plus lamina propria lymphocytes were released by processing graft tissue. Measured with immunoSEQ multiplex PCR; TCRdb has only the in-frame clones, and not every one. The sample contains about 3,300 clones, roughly 80% of which appear only once. The starting material was ileum tissue, obtained roughly 5 and 7 days after intestinal transplantation. These receptors all come from a human patient who received an intestinal transplant, so some T cells may come from the graft donor.

The chain recombines TRBV15 with TRBJ1-1; unclear D gene. Trimming removed 0 bases from V and 1 base from J, with 9 bases in between. Germline loops: CDR1 LNHNV, CDR2 YYDKDF (reference sequence). The CDR3 length is 15 residues. The CDR3 spells CATSRDRARNTEAFF. CDR3 nucleotides: TGTGCCACCAGCAGAGATAGGGCGAGGAACACTGAAGCTTTCTTT.

The genes are TRBV6-1 and TRBJ2-7, with TRBD2 matching over 10 bases. CDR1 is MNHNS, CDR2 SASEGT, per germline. V dropped 2 bases and J dropped 3; count of bases not matched to a gene: 19. The CDR3 runs to 20 residues. The chain's CDR3 is CASSESTSGPPSPYYYEQYF. The CDR3 DNA reads as TGTGCCAGCAGTGAATCGACTAGCGGGCCCCCAAGTCCCTACTACTACGAGCAGTACTTC.

The chain couples TRBV15 to TRBJ1-1; no clear D. Per germline, CDR1 LNHNV and CDR2 YYDKDF (reference sequence). The CDR3 is made up of 14 amino acids. The V end was cut by 0 bases, the J end by 1 base, with 6 bases between. The CDR3 coding sequence is TGTGCCACCAGCAGAGATCGGCAGAACACTGAAGCTTTCTTT. Its translation: CATSRDRQNTEAFF.

J is TRBJ2-1 and V is TRBV5-4, with 10 bases fitting TRBD2. The CDR3 is 15 residues long. After removal of 4 bases from V and 8 bases from J, the junction contained 9 bases not matched to a gene. The germline gives CDR1 SGHNT, CDR2 YYREEE (reference sequence). This CDR3 is CASSPSGGAYYEQFF. Written as DNA, the CDR3 is TGTGCCAGCAGCCCGAGCGGGGGGGCGTACTATGAGCAGTTCTTC. Full variable domain (outside the CDR3, taken from reference TRBV5-4 and TRBJ2-1): ETGVTQSPTHLIKTRGQQVTLRCSSQSGHNTVSWYQQALGQGPQFIFQYYREEENGRGNFPPRFSGLQFPNYSSELNVNALELDDSALYLCASSPSGGAYYEQFFGPGTRLTVL.

This chain joins TRBV1 and TRBJ2-1; TRBD2 is the table's D call and was not checked against the DNA. TRBV1 is described as a pseudogene. The CDR3 has 20 amino acids. CDR3 amino acids: CTSSQVSGTRPRSSYNEQFF. Written as DNA, the CDR3 is TGCACCAGCAGCCAAGTCTCCGGGACTAGACCCCGGAGCTCCTACAATGAGCAGTTCTTC.

The gene calls are TRBV30 and TRBJ1-1, with 10 bases aligning to TRBD1. V lost 5 bases and J lost 3; bases outside the gene matches: 3. CDR1 GTSNPN and CDR2 SVGIG come from the germline V gene (reference sequence). CDR3 length: 13 residues. The CDR3 loop is CAWDRGLYTEAFF. The CDR3 bases are TGTGCCTGGGACAGGGGGCTGTACACTGAAGCTTTCTTT.

The rearrangement uses TRBV13 and TRBJ2-3; 10 nucleotides agree with TRBD2. The CDR3 is made up of 16 amino acids. Germline lookup yields CDR1 PRHDT and CDR2 FYEKMQ (reference sequence). With 6 bases clipped from V and 3 bases from J, the junction kept 9 bases outside the gene matches. The CDR3 region is CASSQRLAGDTDTQYF. The CDR3 coding sequence is TGTGCCAGCAGTCAACGTCTAGCGGGAGATACAGATACGCAGTATTTT.

The rearrangement uses TRBV19 and TRBJ2-7; 8 bases agree with TRBD1. Germline lookup yields CDR1 LNHDA and CDR2 SQIVND (reference sequence). The V gene end was trimmed by 5 bases and the J gene end by 2 bases; junction bases not matched to a gene: 8. The CDR3 covers 15 residues. CDR3 residues: CASSPRTGLTYEQYF. The CDR3 DNA sequence: TGTGCCAGTAGTCCGCGGACAGGGTTAACCTACGAGCAGTACTTC.

This rearrangement joins TRBV7-6 to TRBJ2-3, with TRBD2 identical over 11 bases. With V trimmed by 3 bases and J by 4 bases, 0 bases remained unmatched. The CDR3 extends over 14 amino acids. The germline V gene has CDR1 SGHVS and CDR2 FNYEAQ. The CDR3 DNA follows: TGTGCCAGCAGCTTTAGCGGGGGGGCAGATACGCAGTATTTT. Its protein is CASSFSGGADTQYF.

The rearrangement uses TRBV25-1 and TRBJ1-3; D not resolved. The CDR3 extends over 11 amino acids. Germline values: CDR1 MGHDK, CDR2 SYGVNS. Trimming left V 6 bases short and J 4 bases short, with 4 bases between. The CDR3 region is CASRSGNTIYF. CDR3 nucleotide sequence: TGTGCCAGCAGGAGCGGAAACACCATATATTTT.